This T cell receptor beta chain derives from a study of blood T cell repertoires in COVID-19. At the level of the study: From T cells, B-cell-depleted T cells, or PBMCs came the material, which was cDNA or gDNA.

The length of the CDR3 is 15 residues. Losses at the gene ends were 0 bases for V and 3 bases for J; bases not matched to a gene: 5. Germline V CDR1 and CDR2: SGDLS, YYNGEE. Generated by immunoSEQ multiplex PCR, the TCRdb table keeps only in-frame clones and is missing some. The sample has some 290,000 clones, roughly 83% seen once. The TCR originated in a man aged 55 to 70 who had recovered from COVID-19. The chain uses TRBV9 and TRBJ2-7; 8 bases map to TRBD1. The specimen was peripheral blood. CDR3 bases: TGTGCCAGCAGCGTAGGGACAGGGCAAATCTACGAGCAGTACTTC. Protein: CASSVGTGQIYEQYF.